The clone carrying this TCR beta chain was seen ten or more times. The lymph nodes were axillary draining lymph nodes from breast cancer patients. This entry comes from a study of breast tumors, draining lymph nodes, adjacent tissues. TCRdb fed the multiplex PCR reads into MiXCR, producing one record per CDR3 protein. The sample shows about 200,000 distinct CDR3 sequences, 25% to 40% of them seen only once. Material for sequencing was axillary lymph node tissue. The TCR comes from a female donor with breast cancer. Some clones in this sample may be carry-over from other donors' samples.

Written as DNA, the CDR3 is TGTGCCAGCCAAGACAGGGCCTACTCTGGGGCCAACGTCCTGACTTTC. As protein: CASQDRAYSGANVLTF. This sequence joins TRBV19 and TRBJ2-6; TRBD1 matches 7 bases. The CDR3 contains 16 residues. CDR1 and CDR2 from the germline V gene are LNHDA and SQIVND (reference sequence). Trimming at V came to 9 bases and at J to 0 bases, leaving 8 bases not matched to a gene.